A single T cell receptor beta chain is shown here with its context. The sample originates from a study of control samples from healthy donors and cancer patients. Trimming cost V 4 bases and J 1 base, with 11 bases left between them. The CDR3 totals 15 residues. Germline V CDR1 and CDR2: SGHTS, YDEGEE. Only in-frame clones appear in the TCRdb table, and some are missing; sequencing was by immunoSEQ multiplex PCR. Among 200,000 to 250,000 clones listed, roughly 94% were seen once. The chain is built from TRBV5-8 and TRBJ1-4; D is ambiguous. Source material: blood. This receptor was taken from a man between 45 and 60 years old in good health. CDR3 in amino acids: CASSLSLGTNEKLFF. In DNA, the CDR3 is TGTGCCAGCAGCCTATCGTTGGGAACTAATGAAAAACTGTTTTTT.